These 25 T cell receptor beta chains share one sample of origin, sequenced in a study of shared clonotypes between healthy human individuals. Profiled with immunoSEQ multiplex PCR; TCRdb holds only in-frame clones, not every one. The table shows hundreds of thousands of clones, with roughly three quarters occurring only once. Sequenced material: PBMCs. The receptors stem from a woman in her thirties or forties in good health. Some clones in this sample may be carry-over from other donors' samples.

The chain employs TRBV5-6 and TRBJ2-3, with TRBD1 matching over 7 bases. J was trimmed by 1 base and V by 4 bases; bases with no gene match: 12. CDR1 and CDR2 (germline): SGHDT, YYEEEE. The CDR3 spans 17 residues. The CDR3 DNA follows: TGTGCCAGCAGCCCAACCCGACAGGGAATGGGCACAGATACGCAGTATTTT. Translating gives CASSPTRQGMGTDTQYF.

The chain has TRBV29-1 and TRBJ1-2, with D unclear. Trimming left V 5 bases short and J 5 bases short, with 12 bases between. The CDR3 has 12 amino acids. The germline gives CDR1 SQVTM, CDR2 ANQGSEA. The CDR3 is CSVSGGRYGYTF. The CDR3 DNA reads TGCAGCGTTTCCGGCGGACGGTATGGCTACACCTTC.

This chain connects TRBV2 to TRBJ1-3, with 11 nucleotides matching TRBD1. The germline V gene encodes CDR1 SNHLY and CDR2 FYNNEI. The CDR3 is 16 residues long. Losses at the gene ends were 3 bases for V and 2 bases for J; bases not matched to a gene: 3. CDR3 protein: CASSDPGQGAGNTIYF. In DNA, the CDR3 is TGTGCCAGCAGTGATCCGGGACAGGGGGCTGGAAACACCATATATTTT. Filled out from reference TRBV2 and TRBJ1-3, the complete variable domain reads EPEVTQTPSHQVTQMGQEVILRCVPISNHLYFYWYRQILGQKVEFLVSFYNNEISEKSEIFDDQFSVERPDGSNFTLKIRSTKLEDSAMYFCASSDPGQGAGNTIYFGEGSWLTVV.

This rearrangement joins TRBV28 to TRBJ1-1, with D unresolved. Germline V lookup: CDR1 MDHEN, CDR2 SYDVKM. The CDR3 sequence is 13 residues long. The V end lost 5 bases, the J end lost 0 bases, and 7 bases lay between the germline ends. The DNA for the CDR3 is TGTGCCAGCAGTGAAGGAATGAACACTGAAGCTTTCTTT. It is translated as CASSEGMNTEAFF.

Only one count was recorded for this clone. The chain carries TRBV5-1 and TRBJ2-1; TRBD2 agrees at 9 bases. The CDR3 is 16 amino acids. Germline V lookup: CDR1 SGHRS, CDR2 YFSETQ. V shed 0 bases, J shed 8 bases, and the junction held 9 bases outside the gene matches. The CDR3 DNA is TGCGCCAGCAGCTTGGAAGGTAGCGGGAGCGCCGATGAGCAGTTCTTC. Encoded protein: CASSLEGSGSADEQFF.

The chain is built from TRBV19 and TRBJ1-5, with 8 bases that match TRBD1. With 10 bases clipped from V and 4 bases from J, the junction kept 3 bases outside the gene matches. Germline V gene lookup returns CDR1 LNHDA and CDR2 SQIVND (reference sequence). The CDR3 loop spans 12 amino acids. DNA for the CDR3: TGTGCCACCAGGGGGCTGAATCAGCCCCAGCATTTT. Its protein is CATRGLNQPQHF.

V and J are TRBV9 and TRBJ2-1; 9 bases agree with TRBD2. Trimming cost V 3 bases and J 9 bases; bases outside gene matches: 16. There are 17 residues in the CDR3. Per the germline V gene, CDR1 is SGDLS and CDR2 is YYNGEE. CDR3 nucleotide sequence: TGTGCCAGCAGCGCCCCGACAGGGATAGCGGGAGCGGGTGAGCAGTTCTTC. The encoded protein is CASSAPTGIAGAGEQFF. The whole variable domain, filled in from reference TRBV9 and TRBJ2-1, reads DSGVTQTPKHLITATGQRVTLRCSPRSGDLSVYWYQQSLDQGLQFLIQYYNGEERAKGNILERFSAQQFPDLHSELNLSSLELGDSALYFCASSAPTGIAGAGEQFFGPGTRLTVL.

V usage is TRBV18 and J usage is TRBJ1-3; 9 positions agree with TRBD1. V was pared by 5 bases and J by 0 bases, with 2 bases of the junction left unmatched. This CDR3 spans 15 amino acids. Germline-derived CDR1 and CDR2 are KGHSH and LQKENI. The CDR3 region is CASSWGQGSGNTIYF. The CDR3 nucleotides are TGTGCCAGCTCATGGGGACAGGGCTCTGGAAACACCATATATTTT.

The CDR3 region has the DNA TGCGCCAGCAGCTTGGAAGGTCAGTACAATCAGCCCCAGCATTTT. Translated, it gives CASSLEGQYNQPQHF. This rearrangement joins TRBV5-1 to TRBJ1-5; D is undetermined. The germline V gene has CDR1 SGHRS and CDR2 YFSETQ. CDR3 length: 15 amino acids. Between the trimmed V and J ends, which lost 0 bases and 3 bases, there was a span of 10 bases.

Ten or more counts support this clone. This CDR3 reads CASSPGDRDYNEQFF. The CDR3 nucleotides read TGTGCCAGCAGCCCAGGGGACAGGGACTACAATGAGCAGTTCTTC. V usage is TRBV5-6 and J usage is TRBJ2-1; 9 nucleotides match TRBD1. Trimming removed 4 bases from V and 3 bases from J; junction bases left unmatched: 5. In germline, CDR1 is SGHDT, CDR2 YYEEEE. The CDR3 is 15 residues long.

This clone was counted between two and nine times. The rearrangement links TRBV9 to TRBJ2-1, with 7 bases aligning to TRBD1. This CDR3 region has 15 residues. V dropped 3 bases and J dropped 10; count of bases not matched to a gene: 13. Germline values: CDR1 SGDLS, CDR2 YYNGEE. CDR3 nucleotide sequence: TGTGCCAGCAGCGGAACAGGGGCCAGGGTTTTGGAGCAGTTCTTC. Translating gives CASSGTGARVLEQFF.

The chain joins TRBV18 to TRBJ1-4, with unresolved D. V dropped 6 bases and J dropped 6 bases, with 5 bases sitting between them. There are 11 residues in the CDR3. Germline CDR1 reads KGHSH; CDR2 reads LQKENI. In DNA, the CDR3 is TGTGCCAGCTCTCCCGATGAAAAACTGTTTTTT. Translated, it gives CASSPDEKLFF.

As concerns this clone: Other DNA sequences from this sample encode an identical CDR3 as well. The J gene is TRBJ1-2, the V gene TRBV29-1, with D possibly being TRBD1 (6 bases). Trimming took 2 bases from V and 7 from J, leaving 8 bases between them. The germline gives CDR1 SQVTM, CDR2 ANQGSEA. The CDR3 sequence is 11 residues long. The CDR3 spells CSVELGAGYTF. Here the CDR3 DNA reads TGCAGCGTTGAACTGGGGGCTGGCTACACCTTC.

The V call is TRBV7-2, the J call TRBJ2-1; 8 bases are shared with TRBD2. CDR1 and CDR2 (germline): SGHTA, FQGNSA. V shed 3 bases and J 7 bases; nucleotides not matched to a gene: 8. This CDR3 comprises 15 residues. The CDR3 region has the DNA TGTGCCAGCAGCTTTATGTTAGCGGGAAATAATGAGCAGTTCTTC. As protein: CASSFMLAGNNEQFF.

This clone occurred a few times. The chain carries TRBV10-2 and TRBJ1-5; D is ambiguous. CDR3 size: 14 residues. Per the germline V gene, CDR1 is WSHSY and CDR2 is SAAADI. V lost 6 bases and J lost 5, with 14 bases in between. CDR3 DNA: TGCGCCAGCAGGTGGGGTGATTCAGATCAGCCCCAGCATTTT. Residues: CASRWGDSDQPQHF.

J is TRBJ2-1 and V is TRBV15; D unclear. Germline CDR1 LNHNV, CDR2 YYDKDF (reference sequence). The CDR3 is 15 amino acids. V lost 0 bases and J 5 bases, leaving 11 bases between the germline ends. The CDR3 sequence: CATSRDLGPNNEQFF. The CDR3 DNA reads TGTGCCACCAGCAGAGATTTGGGCCCAAACAATGAGCAGTTCTTC.

Of note for this clone: A far larger clone is just one base off, so this is likely a read error. The chain uses TRBV30 and TRBJ2-7; 9 bases fit TRBD2. Trimming took 3 bases from V and 7 from J; bases not matched to a gene: 13. The CDR3 is made up of 15 amino acids. Germline lookup yields CDR1 GTSNPN and CDR2 SVGIG (reference sequence). The DNA of the CDR3 is TGTGCCTGGAGACCAGCGGGAGGATTGTGGGATGAGCAGTACTTC. Protein sequence: CAWRPAGGLWDEQYF. Full variable domain (missing parts from reference TRBV30 and TRBJ2-7): SQTIHQWPATLVQPVGSPLSLECTVEGTSNPNLYWYRQAAGRGLQLLFYSVGIGQISSEVPQNLSASRPQDRQFILSSKKLLLSDSGFYLCAWRPAGGLWDEQYFGPGTRLTVT.

In its sample, this clone was seen a few times. The chain joins TRBV15 to TRBJ1-5; D not resolved. The V gene lost 0 bases and the J gene lost 5 bases, with 5 bases spanning the gap. The CDR3 spans 13 residues. Germline lookup yields CDR1 LNHNV and CDR2 YYDKDF (reference sequence). The CDR3 is CATSRDLDQPQHF. The CDR3 nucleotides read TGTGCCACCAGCAGAGATCTTGATCAGCCCCAGCATTTT.

Note on this clone: A read error likely explains this, since a far larger clone differs by one base. The chain combines TRBV30 with TRBJ1-3; no definite D call. Per germline, CDR1 GTSNPN and CDR2 SVGIG (reference sequence). This CDR3 is 13 amino acids long. The chain's CDR3 is CVWSVKSGNTIYF. The CDR3 nucleotides read TGTGTCTGGAGTGTAAAATCTGGAAACACCATATATTTT. The full variable domain, with the rest looked up from reference TRBV30 and TRBJ1-3, is SQTIHQWPATLVQPVGSPLSLECTVEGTSNPNLYWYRQAAGRGLQLLFYSVGIGQISSEVPQNLSASRPQDRQFILSSKKLLLSDSGFYLCVWSVKSGNTIYFGEGSWLTVV.

This rearrangement joins TRBV10-1 to TRBJ2-7; 10 positions agree with TRBD2. The trim removed 10 bases at V and 5 bases at J, leaving 8 bases unmatched. Germline V CDR1 and CDR2: WNHNN, SYGVQD (reference sequence). The CDR3 loop spans 13 amino acids. The CDR3 DNA sequence: TGCGCCACCTCGCCTAGCGGGAGTCACGAGCAGTACTTC. Translated, it gives CATSPSGSHEQYF.

The chain recombines TRBV4-1 with TRBJ2-2, with no clear D. CDR3 length: 15 amino acids. V was clipped by 0 bases and J by 0 bases, with 5 bases between them. From germline, CDR1 is MGHRA and CDR2 YSYEKL. The CDR3 reads CASSQDSPNTGELFF. Written as DNA, the CDR3 is TGCGCCAGCAGCCAAGATTCCCCGAACACCGGGGAGCTGTTTTTT.

This clone was recorded only once. This sequence joins TRBV7-6 and TRBJ2-7, with a weak D call TRBD1 (6 bases). The CDR3 is 13 amino acids. CDR1 and CDR2 (germline): SGHVS, FNYEAQ. Trimming took 5 bases from V and 5 from J, leaving 13 bases between them. The CDR3 DNA sequence: TGTGCCAGCAGCGTAACCGAGGGGGACGAGCAGTACTTC. It yields the protein CASSVTEGDEQYF.

Only a few counts were recorded for this clone. The V call is TRBV18, the J call TRBJ2-7; 9 bases are a match to TRBD1. The CDR3 extends over 17 amino acids. V trimming: 3 bases; J trimming: 1 base; junction bases outside the gene matches: 10. Germline V gene sequence: CDR1 KGHSH, CDR2 LQKENI. The CDR3 coding sequence is TGTGCCAGCTCACCGCTGAGCGGACAGGGGCCGTCCTACGAGCAGTACTTC. Protein: CASSPLSGQGPSYEQYF.

This clone has a single count. The chain uses TRBV28 and TRBJ1-4; D is uncertain. The CDR3 sequence is 15 residues long. The germline gives CDR1 MDHEN, CDR2 SYDVKM. The germline V and J ends were trimmed by 5 bases and 5 bases, with 15 bases remaining between them. This CDR3 is CASSPPRAMNEKLFF. The CDR3 region has the DNA TGTGCCAGCAGTCCCCCTAGGGCTATGAATGAAAAACTGTTTTTT.

V usage is TRBV7-2 and J usage is TRBJ2-3, with a weak D call TRBD1 (5 bases). Between the trimmed V and J ends, which lost 5 bases and 4 bases, there was a span of 16 bases. This CDR3 spans 15 amino acids. Germline values: CDR1 SGHTA, CDR2 FQGNSA. CDR3 residues: CASSESRVQSDTQYF. CDR3 sequence (DNA): TGTGCCAGCAGCGAGAGCAGGGTCCAGTCAGATACGCAGTATTTT.